These 9 T cell receptor beta chains were all obtained from the same sample, sequenced in a study of regulatory T cells in long-lasting Graves disease. Time point defined: persistent/refractory GD, antithyroid drugs over 5 years with positive TRAb. Preparation of the TCR library used RNA extracted from PBMCs. According to the study, TCR beta libraries were built with iRepertoire HTBI primers and CDR3-region Arm-PCR. TCRdb reprocessed the multiplex PCR reads with MiXCR, giving one entry per CDR3 protein. The table has 300,000 to 350,000 distinct CDR3 sequences, around 19% seen once. This sample comprised peripheral blood mononuclear cells (PBMCs), obtained when the disease was refractory, from a patient treated with antithyroid drugs. The receptor source for this set is a female donor with Graves disease.

This clonotype turned up a few times. The genes are TRBV18 and TRBJ1-2, with TRBD1 as a possible D gene (6 bases). The V gene lost 2 bases and the J gene lost 13 bases, with 17 bases spanning the gap. The CDR3 length is 13 residues. Germline lookup yields CDR1 KGHSH and CDR2 LQKENI. Here the CDR3 DNA reads TGTGCCAGCTCACCAAGGGGGGTGCCCTTCCGCACCTTC. It translates to CASSPRGVPFRTF. Complete variable domain (other parts from reference TRBV18 and TRBJ1-2): NAGVMQNPRHLVRRRGQEARLRCSPMKGHSHVYWYRQLPEEGLKFMVYLQKENIIDESGMPKERFSAEFPKEGPSILRIQQVVRGDSAAYFCASSPRGVPFRTFGSGTRLTVV.

The chain joins TRBV5-4 to TRBJ1-1, with D perhaps matching TRBD1 (6 bases). The CDR3 has 16 amino acids. Deletions cut 4 bases from V and 0 bases from J, with 16 bases between. Germline-derived CDR1 and CDR2 are SGHNT and YYREEE (reference sequence). CDR3: CASSLQAGVMNTEAFF. CDR3 coding DNA: TGTGCCAGCAGCCTCCAAGCAGGGGTTATGAACACTGAAGCTTTCTTT.

This clonotype showed up many times. The chain uses TRBV6-2 or TRBV6-3 and TRBJ2-7; TRBD2 aligns across 12 bases. Per germline, CDR1 MNHEY and CDR2 SVGEGT. The CDR3 contains 18 residues. Unmatched junction bases numbered 15, after V lost 7 bases and J lost 2 bases. CDR3 in amino acids: CASTSGQRRTSGTYEQYF. The CDR3, as DNA: TGTGCCAGCACCTCAGGACAGCGCCGGACTAGCGGGACCTACGAGCAGTACTTC.

This clonotype has ten or more counts. The rearrangement joins TRBV2 to TRBJ1-5, with TRBD1 matching over 7 bases. CDR3 length equals 13 residues. Germline V lookup: CDR1 SNHLY, CDR2 FYNNEI. The V segment lost 5 bases and the J segment 7 bases; nucleotides outside the gene matches: 5. CDR3 sequence reads: CASSTGQSQPQHF. CDR3 nucleotide sequence: TGTGCCAGCAGTACGGGACAGTCACAGCCCCAGCATTTT. Full variable domain (rest looked up from reference TRBV2 and TRBJ1-5): EPEVTQTPSHQVTQMGQEVILRCVPISNHLYFYWYRQILGQKVEFLVSFYNNEISEKSEIFDDQFSVERPDGSNFTLKIRSTKLEDSAMYFCASSTGQSQPQHFGDGTRLSIL.

As to this clonotype: A much bigger clone sits one base away, suggesting this may be a read error. V gene TRBV3-1 combines with J gene TRBJ1-2; D gene unclear. CDR1 is LGHDT, CDR2 YNNKEL, per germline (reference sequence). This CDR3 comprises 15 residues. CDR3 sequence reads: CVSSQETRAVYGYTF. DNA of the CDR3: TGTGTCAGCAGCCAAGAAACCCGGGCTGTATATGGCTACACCTTC.

The table lists this clonotype with many counts. V is TRBV7-2 and J is TRBJ2-4; D assignment may be TRBD1 or TRBD2 (5 bases each). CDR3 size: 17 residues. Germline V gives CDR1 SGHTA, CDR2 FQGNSA. Trimming left V 4 bases short and J 5 bases short, with 21 bases between. CDR3 bases: TGTGCCAGCAGCTCCGGGGCCAGCCGTGGTGGGCAAAACATTCAGTACTTC. As protein: CASSSGASRGGQNIQYF.

The rearrangement links TRBV29-1 to TRBJ2-7; TRBD1 matches at 9 bases. The CDR3 consists of 14 residues. The J segment lost 4 bases and the V segment lost 4 bases, leaving 8 bases of the junction unmatched. Germline V gene lookup returns CDR1 SQVTM and CDR2 ANQGSEA. CDR3 nucleotides: TGCAGCGTTGTTGCCGGGACAGGGAGGTACGAGCAGTACTTC. It translates to CSVVAGTGRYEQYF.

This clonotype was seen many times. This sequence joins TRBV3-1 and TRBJ1-1; D unresolved. The CDR3 length is 12 residues. Germline V gives CDR1 LGHDT, CDR2 YNNKEL (reference sequence). V was clipped by 3 bases and J by 6 bases, with 8 bases between them. The CDR3 loop is CASSHNRAEAFF. The CDR3 DNA sequence: TGTGCCAGCAGCCACAACCGGGCTGAAGCTTTCTTT.

This chain connects TRBV6-5 to TRBJ1-5, with a weak D call TRBD1 (5 bases). CDR1 and CDR2 (germline): MNHEY, SVGAGI. The CDR3 runs to 19 residues. V gave up 0 bases and J gave up 2 bases, with 20 bases separating them. This CDR3 reads CASSYSSSTHVGGNQPQHF. CDR3 DNA: TGTGCCAGCAGTTACTCGAGTAGTACCCATGTAGGGGGCAATCAGCCCCAGCATTTT.